This TCR beta chain was obtained from a study of cytomegalovirus exposure and HLA in healthy donors. Study-level points and caveats: There were several of the most significant clusters that appeared linked to common viral pathogens in a later analysis.

The PCR employed 60 Vbeta primers together with 13 Jbeta primers. Method: immunoSEQ multiplex PCR; TCRdb's copy keeps in-frame clones and lacks some. The sample records roughly 100,000 clones, roughly 74% being singletons. Per germline, CDR1 LNHDA and CDR2 SQIVND (reference sequence). This CDR3 has 15 amino acids. Concerning this clone: What it recognizes is unknown. One end of the junction varies from germline; a read error may be responsible.

The clonotype was recovered from a woman aged 40 to 49 in good health and CMV-seronegative. The gene calls are TRBV19 and TRBJ2-3; a weak D match, TRBD2 (5 bases). Sequencing input: PBMCs. The CDR3 DNA reads as TGTGCCAGTAGTCAGATAGCGAAGGGCACAGATACGCGGTATTTT. Residues: CASSQIAKGTDTRYF.